This T cell receptor beta chain is drawn from a study of identical twins (dated by TCRdb to the mid-2010s). At the level of the whole study: TCR alpha and beta repertoires from monozygotic twins, unrelated adults of various ages and cord blood were deep-sequenced to test whether fetal clonotypes persist. Replicate twin experiments were performed at different times using different library preparation protocols to rule out contamination.

This clonotype showed up just a few times. The antigen this receptor binds is unknown. Qualities for individual bases were not recorded, and no much larger clone is one base off. General study outcomes and caveats: Recombination models systematically underestimated out-of-frame TCR alpha sharing in monozygotic twins but agreed with sharing between unrelated individuals. A weaker excess of twin sharing was found in beta out-of-frame sequences because the signal-to-noise ratio was lowered by fewer shared sequences. Compared with coincidental sharing between unrelated individuals, an excess of low generation-probability sequences was observed among out-of-frame TCR alpha sequences shared between twins. Abundant cord blood beta clonotypes had fewer insertions, young adult naive repertoires showed a similar but weaker trend, and memory repertoires showed no such trend. Zero-insertion analyses could be partly confounded by invariant T cells such as MAIT and iNKT, although diverse VJ usage argued against such confounding for most clonotypes. Because the same donors could not be followed over many years, the conclusions relied on cross-sectional statistical analysis.

All donors were healthy Caucasians. The study also sequenced three unrelated non-twin adults: a male aged 18 to 30, a male aged 50 to 60 and a female aged 50 to 60. Miltenyi CD45RO+ enrichment and human naive T-cell isolation kits were used to isolate memory (CD45RO+) and naive T cells from PBMC. Library construction relied on 5' RACE. For sequencing, an Illumina HiSeq 2000 was employed. A universal primer binding site was added through template switching, and the final cDNA carried a unique molecular identifier so that TCR cDNA molecules could be counted accurately. Specific primers in the conserved constant-segment region were used to synthesize first-strand cDNA for TCR alpha and beta chains. To control for contamination, each cDNA library was double barcoded with a SMART-Mk sample barcode plus Illumina barcodes. TruSeq adapter sequences, together with Illumina sample barcodes, were added in two successive PCR steps. Sequencing of the TCR alpha and beta cDNA libraries was done on the Illumina HiSeq platform using custom primers. In the source study's methods: MiGEC processed the raw reads to extract unique molecular identifiers, while MiXCR was used to determine the CDR3 positions. For each individual, recombination models were inferred using an EM algorithm with the repgenHMM and IGoR tools. Shared clonotypes were analyzed with the tcR package in R, and sharing was normalized by the product of cloneset sizes. To study raw recombination free of thymic and clonal selection effects, out-of-frame nonproductive sequences were analyzed. The raw public reads went through TCRdb reprocessing: fastp at Q25, MiXCR clone calling, in-frame beta chains kept. Every distinct CDR3 protein forms one entry, paired with its most common genes and DNA. TCRdb's processing, not the authors' own work, is the source of the V and J calls. The sample contains 410,000 or so distinct CDR3 sequences, around 20% of them found a single time. The leading ten clones occupy around 12% of the sample.

The CDR3 runs 19 amino acids, cysteine and phenylalanine included. CDR3 DNA is the only sequence kept; it has 57 bases, read in frame from the first base. V is pruned by 1 base and J by 5 bases, leaving 15 bases of the junction without a gene match. The CDR1 and CDR2 encoded by the germline V gene (reference sequence) are LGHDT and YNNKEL. The sequenced sample consisted of naive T cells sorted from blood. Taken with the paper, the label for cell subset or site translates to: cells isolated with a human naive T-cell isolation kit. This clonotype was sampled from a man aged 50 to 59 in good health. This chain is built from TRBV3-1 and TRBJ2-1; TRBD2 fits 9 bases in the junction. CDR3 loop: CASSQGLAGSMAPNNEQFF. The base sequence is TGTGCCAGCAGCCAAGGGCTAGCGGGGAGCATGGCCCCTAACAATGAGCAGTTCTTC.